Following are 20 T cell receptor beta chains from one sample sequenced in a study of T cell responses to AZD1222 COVID-19 vaccine. Here immunoSEQ multiplex PCR was the method, and the copy in TCRdb shows in-frame clones only, minus some. The sample consists of about 100,000 clones, under 95% of them appearing once. The sample here was peripheral blood, taken on day 0 of AZD1222 vaccination. Receptors originate from an adult in good health.

The chain joins TRBV6-5 to TRBJ2-3; D is perhaps TRBD2 (7 bases). Trimming removed 6 bases from V and 0 bases from J, with 13 bases in between. This CDR3 has 15 amino acids. The germline V gene encodes CDR1 MNHEY and CDR2 SVGAGI. The CDR3 nucleotides read TGTGCCAGCAGGGAGGGGGGGCTTAGCACAGATACGCAGTATTTT. Translation gives CASREGGLSTDTQYF.

The chain uses TRBV20-1 and TRBJ2-1; 8 nucleotides line up with TRBD2. The J segment lost 7 bases and the V segment lost 3 bases, leaving 14 bases of the junction unmatched. The germline V gene has CDR1 DFQATT and CDR2 SNEGSKA (reference sequence). This CDR3 spans 16 amino acids. The CDR3 spells CSASPLPGLVLNEQFF. Here the CDR3 DNA reads TGCAGTGCTAGTCCCCTGCCGGGACTAGTATTAAATGAGCAGTTCTTC.

The chain combines TRBV7-9 with TRBJ1-6; no clear D gene. CDR1 is SEHNR and CDR2 is FQNEAQ in the germline V gene (reference sequence). The CDR3 is made up of 17 amino acids. Trimming took off 6 bases at V and 0 bases at J, with 15 bases between the two ends. DNA of the CDR3: TGTGCCAGCAGACCCGACCGGGTCTCCTCCTATAATTCACCCCTCCACTTT. It codes for CASRPDRVSSYNSPLHF.

The chain couples TRBV12-5 to TRBJ1-1; no reliable D call. Trimming removed 1 base from V and 0 bases from J, with 3 bases in between. The CDR3 extends over 13 amino acids. Germline values: CDR1 LGHNT, CDR2 FRNRAP. CDR3 sequence (DNA): TGTGCTAGTGGTTTGGGCATGAACACTGAAGCTTTCTTT. Its protein product is CASGLGMNTEAFF.

This chain links TRBV7-9 with TRBJ2-3; 10 bases align to TRBD2. J gave up 5 bases and V 5 bases, and 7 bases lay outside the gene matches. Germline V CDR1 and CDR2: SEHNR, FQNEAQ (reference sequence). CDR3 length equals 15 residues. The CDR3 DNA sequence: TGTGCCAGCAGCCTACAGCGGGGGGGCGGAGATACGCAGTATTTT. Its protein is CASSLQRGGGDTQYF.

V usage is TRBV7-8 and J usage is TRBJ1-2, with TRBD1 identical over 11 bases. The junction had 8 bases not matched to a gene; V was cut back by 0 bases and J by 8 bases. The CDR3 extends over 16 amino acids. The germline V gene encodes CDR1 SGHVS and CDR2 FQNEAQ. The DNA for the CDR3 is TGTGCCAGCAGCTTAGCAGGGACAGGGGGTTCACGGGGCTACACCTTC. Protein product: CASSLAGTGGSRGYTF.

V is TRBV10-2 and J is TRBJ2-5; possibly TRBD2 for D (6 bases). V dropped 4 bases and J dropped 2 bases, with 11 bases sitting between them. Germline lookup yields CDR1 WSHSY and CDR2 SAAADI. This CDR3 is 14 amino acids long. This chain's CDR3 is CASSGGVLQETQYF. In DNA, the CDR3 is TGCGCCAGCAGTGGGGGGGTTTTACAAGAGACCCAGTACTTC.

The rearrangement links TRBV28 to TRBJ1-2, with 8 positions matching TRBD1. CDR1 and CDR2 (germline): MDHEN, SYDVKM. This CDR3 is 14 amino acids long. V was pared by 7 bases and J by 8 bases, with 12 bases of the junction left unmatched. The CDR3 is CASNLDRVAGGYTF. The CDR3 DNA reads as TGTGCCAGCAACCTGGACAGGGTAGCGGGGGGCTACACCTTC.

The V call is TRBV4-1, the J call TRBJ2-2, with D maybe TRBD1 (6 bases). CDR3 length: 17 residues. Germline lookup yields CDR1 MGHRA and CDR2 YSYEKL. Trimming took 1 base from V and 3 from J, leaving 15 bases between them. The CDR3 sequence is CASSQVMGARDTGELFF. CDR3 bases: TGCGCCAGCAGCCAAGTTATGGGGGCAAGGGACACCGGGGAGCTGTTTTTT.

The table lists this clone with a few counts. V and J are TRBV27 and TRBJ2-7; 7 bases align to TRBD2. The V and J ends lost 5 bases and 6 bases, in that order; junction bases with no gene match: 19. From germline, CDR1 is MNHEY and CDR2 SMNVEV (reference sequence). The CDR3 sequence is 17 residues long. CDR3 amino acids: CASSLTMGGVNIGEQYF. For the CDR3, the DNA is TGTGCCAGCAGTCTAACGATGGGGGGGGTCAACATCGGCGAGCAGTACTTC.

The chain combines TRBV3-1 (or the pseudogene TRBV3-2) with TRBJ1-1, with D unclear. V shed 1 base and J shed 1 base, with 7 bases lying between them. The CDR3 is 14 residues long. Germline loops: CDR1 LGHDT, CDR2 YNNKEL (reference sequence). CDR3 in DNA: TGTGCCAGCAGCCAAGGCGAGTCGAACACTGAAGCTTTCTTT. It codes for CASSQGESNTEAFF.

The V and J genes are TRBV7-5 and TRBJ1-3; TRBD1 reflects the table's D call only, with no check against the DNA. TRBV7-5 is a known pseudogene. This CDR3 contains 14 residues. The CDR3: CARSPKGTGNTIYF. Here the CDR3 DNA reads TGTGCCAGAAGCCCTAAGGGGACTGGAAACACCATATATTTT.

The V call is TRBV6-1, the J call TRBJ1-5; tentatively, D is TRBD1 (6 bases). Trimming pared 3 bases from V and 2 bases from J, leaving 8 bases between. The CDR3 runs 14 residues. CDR1 is MNHNS and CDR2 is SASEGT in the germline V gene. The CDR3 region has the DNA TGTGCCAGCAGTGATAACAGGGGCAATCAGCCCCAGCATTTT. Translated, it gives CASSDNRGNQPQHF.

This clone has just one count. The rearrangement uses TRBV6-2 or TRBV6-3 and TRBJ2-7, with a weak D call TRBD2 (6 bases). The V end lost 6 bases, the J end lost 1 base, and 16 bases lay between the germline ends. The CDR3 has 15 amino acids. Germline CDR1 MNHEY, CDR2 SVGEGT. CDR3 sequence: CASSPSGDSSYEQYF. As DNA, the CDR3 is TGTGCCAGCAGCCCCTCCGGGGACTCTTCCTACGAGCAGTACTTC.

This chain joins TRBV3-1 (or the pseudogene TRBV3-2) and TRBJ2-7, with 7 nucleotides matching TRBD2. This CDR3 comprises 14 residues. After removal of 1 base from V and 7 bases from J, the junction contained 7 bases not matched to a gene. Germline V gives CDR1 LGHDT, CDR2 YNNKEL (reference sequence). Written as DNA, the CDR3 is TGTGCCAGCAGCCAAGTGGGAGGGGTTGGGGAGCAGTACTTC. This encodes CASSQVGGVGEQYF.

The chain recombines TRBV11-2 with TRBJ2-7; TRBD1 agrees at 9 bases. Per the germline V gene, CDR1 is SGHAT and CDR2 is FQNNGV. Unmatched junction bases numbered 3, after V lost 3 bases and J lost 6 bases. The CDR3 has 13 amino acids. Here the CDR3 DNA reads TGTGCCAGCAGCTTCGGGACAGGGCGCGAGCAGTACTTC. This translates into CASSFGTGREQYF.

CDR3 region: CASSDRSAGELFF. The DNA for the CDR3 is TGTGCCAGTAGTGATCGGAGCGCCGGGGAGCTGTTTTTT. This chain links TRBV19 with TRBJ2-2; D not certain. The germline V gene encodes CDR1 LNHDA and CDR2 SQIVND (reference sequence). The CDR3 consists of 13 residues. V lost 5 bases, J lost 6 bases, and 10 bases lay in between.

This clone was detected once. This rearrangement joins TRBV27 to TRBJ1-2; D gene unclear. CDR1 and CDR2 (germline): MNHEY, SMNVEV (reference sequence). Trimming left V 3 bases short and J 0 bases short, with 5 bases between. CDR3 length: 13 residues. CDR3 sequence: CASSFGANYGYTF. Written as DNA, the CDR3 is TGTGCCAGCAGTTTCGGCGCTAACTATGGCTACACCTTC.

The chain carries TRBV6-6 and TRBJ1-6, with D maybe TRBD1 (5 bases). The germline V gene encodes CDR1 MNHNY and CDR2 SVGAGI (reference sequence). V was shortened by 5 bases and J by 0 bases, with 14 bases between the two germline ends. CDR3 length: 17 amino acids. The CDR3 region is CASSRDPRSSYNSPLHF. CDR3 nucleotides: TGTGCCAGCAGTCGGGACCCCAGGAGCTCCTATAATTCACCCCTCCACTTT.

The V call is TRBV7-9, the J call TRBJ1-5; D call uncertain. The germline CDR1 and CDR2 sequences are SEHNR and FQNEAQ (reference sequence). V lost 2 bases, J lost 4 bases, and 9 bases lay in between. CDR3 length: 14 amino acids. CDR3 sequence: CASSLNGVNQPQHF. CDR3 nucleotide sequence: TGTGCCAGCAGCTTAAACGGAGTTAATCAGCCCCAGCATTTT.